The 25 T cell receptor beta chains below were found in one sample sequenced in a study of cytomegalovirus exposure and HLA in healthy donors. PCR amplification relied on 60 Vbeta primers (plus 13 Jbeta primers). TCRdb keeps only in-frame clones here, not all; method: immunoSEQ multiplex PCR. The table records roughly 130,000 clones, over 8% of them present only once. Material: PBMCs. The receptors originated from a man aged 40-49 years in good health and CMV-seronegative.

This chain connects TRBV9 to TRBJ2-2; a possible D gene is TRBD2 (6 bases). The germline V gene has CDR1 SGDLS and CDR2 YYNGEE. V was shortened by 0 bases and J by 5 bases, with 14 bases between the two germline ends. The CDR3 contains 16 residues. CDR3 amino acids: CASSVEGLGATGELFF. The CDR3 DNA follows: TGTGCCAGCAGCGTAGAGGGACTTGGTGCGACCGGGGAGCTGTTTTTT.

The rearrangement joins TRBV16 to TRBJ2-7; 12 nucleotides match TRBD1. V lost 1 base, J lost 6 bases, and 4 bases stayed unmatched. The CDR3 has 15 residues. Germline CDR1 and CDR2: KGHSY and FQNENV. CDR3 DNA: TGTGCCAGCAGCCAATTCCGGGACAGGGGGCTCGAGCAGTACTTC. It encodes CASSQFRDRGLEQYF.

The rearrangement uses TRBV13 and TRBJ2-3; D possibly corresponds to TRBD2 (6 bases). V lost 2 bases and J 2 bases, leaving 14 bases between the germline ends. Germline V gives CDR1 PRHDT, CDR2 FYEKMQ (reference sequence). This CDR3 region has 16 residues. The CDR3 here is CASSLRRDFFTDTQYF. In DNA, the CDR3 is TGTGCCAGCAGCTTACGGCGGGACTTCTTCACAGATACGCAGTATTTT.

This clone was detected only a few times. The chain combines TRBV27 with TRBJ2-7; 7 bases are a match to TRBD1. The CDR3 consists of 14 residues. Per the germline V gene, CDR1 is MNHEY and CDR2 is SMNVEV (reference sequence). J lost 6 bases, V lost 0 bases, and 5 bases had no gene match. In DNA, the CDR3 is TGTGCCAGCAGTTTATCGACAGGGACGGGCGAGCAGTACTTC. This codes for CASSLSTGTGEQYF.

In its sample, this clone was seen a few times. This chain connects TRBV7-9 to TRBJ2-7; D possibly corresponds to TRBD2 (5 bases). Trimming removed 2 bases from V and 2 bases from J, with 13 bases in between. Germline V gene data show CDR1 as SEHNR and CDR2 as FQNEAQ (reference sequence). The CDR3 is 15 amino acids. CDR3 sequence: CASSLLNGDAYEQYF. The CDR3 DNA reads TGTGCCAGCAGCTTACTGAACGGGGATGCCTACGAGCAGTACTTC.

The chain couples TRBV6-6 to TRBJ1-5; D not resolved. The germline V gene has CDR1 MNHNY and CDR2 SVGAGI (reference sequence). V dropped 7 bases and J dropped 1 base, with 8 bases sitting between them. This CDR3 comprises 13 residues. The DNA for the CDR3 is TGTGCCAGCACGGGTTTCAGCAATCAGCCCCAGCATTTT. It translates to CASTGFSNQPQHF.

The rearrangement uses TRBV7-9 and TRBJ2-1; the D is unclear. CDR1 is SEHNR, CDR2 FQNEAQ, per germline (reference sequence). There are 12 residues in the CDR3. The V and J ends lost 2 bases and 7 bases respectively, with 6 bases between them. The CDR3 nucleotides are TGTGCCAGCAGCTTATCATCAAATGAGCAGTTCTTC. This encodes CASSLSSNEQFF.

The genes are TRBV6-1 and TRBJ1-1, with no clear D. The germline gives CDR1 MNHNS, CDR2 SASEGT. Trimming took off 6 bases at V and 6 bases at J, with 17 bases between the two ends. This CDR3 has 14 residues. The CDR3 protein is CASSPGGSMAEAFF. Written as DNA, the CDR3 is TGTGCCAGCAGCCCCGGAGGGTCAATGGCTGAAGCTTTCTTT.

There are a few counts of this clone. The chain has TRBV6-1 and TRBJ1-5; 7 bases map to TRBD1. V was pared by 6 bases and J by 7 bases, with 6 bases of the junction left unmatched. The CDR3 loop spans 13 amino acids. The germline CDR1 and CDR2 sequences are MNHNS and SASEGT. CDR3 loop: CASSQGGRQPQHF. For the CDR3, the DNA is TGTGCCAGCAGCCAGGGGGGTCGGCAGCCCCAGCATTTT.

This clone was found a few times. V is TRBV7-6 and J is TRBJ2-1, with 11 positions matching TRBD2. Germline trimming cut 2 bases from V and 7 bases from J; bases unmatched to any gene: 7. The CDR3 is 16 residues long. Germline CDR1 reads SGHVS; CDR2 reads FNYEAQ. The CDR3 region is CASSLSQPSGRNEQFF. In DNA form, the CDR3 reads TGTGCCAGCAGCTTAAGTCAACCTAGCGGGAGGAATGAGCAGTTCTTC.

The chain carries TRBV9 and TRBJ2-2; a weak D match, TRBD2 (7 bases). The germline V gene has CDR1 SGDLS and CDR2 YYNGEE. Trimming took 4 bases from V and 2 from J, leaving 15 bases between them. CDR3 length: 16 amino acids. In nucleotides, the CDR3 is TGTGCCAGCAGCACCAGAGGGGGGGATAACACCGGGGAGCTGTTTTTT. Amino acid sequence: CASSTRGGDNTGELFF. The complete variable domain, with remaining parts taken from reference TRBV9 and TRBJ2-2, reads DSGVTQTPKHLITATGQRVTLRCSPRSGDLSVYWYQQSLDQGLQFLIQYYNGEERAKGNILERFSAQQFPDLHSELNLSSLELGDSALYFCASSTRGGDNTGELFFGEGSRLTVL.

This chain connects TRBV7-6 to TRBJ2-2; 8 nucleotides agree with TRBD2. Germline CDR1 is SGHVS and CDR2 is FNYEAQ. CDR3 length: 14 residues. The V gene end was trimmed by 5 bases and the J gene end by 6 bases; junction bases not matched to a gene: 5. Written as DNA, the CDR3 is TGTGCCAGCAGCAGCGGGGGAGGACCCGGGGAGCTGTTTTTT. Translating it yields CASSSGGGPGELFF.

This clone showed up just a few times. The CDR3 here is CASSHPDSEKLFF. The CDR3 nucleotides are TGCGCCAGCAGCCATCCGGACAGCGAAAAACTGTTTTTT. This chain joins TRBV4-1 and TRBJ1-4; D is perhaps TRBD1 (6 bases). The CDR3 length is 13 residues. V lost 3 bases, J lost 8 bases, and 10 bases lay in between. CDR1 is MGHRA and CDR2 is YSYEKL in the germline V gene.

At least ten counts were recorded for this clone. The chain combines TRBV7-9 with TRBJ2-2, with D unclear. This CDR3 region has 15 residues. The V end was cut by 5 bases, the J end by 4 bases, with 14 bases between. Germline V gene sequence: CDR1 SEHNR, CDR2 FQNEAQ (reference sequence). In DNA form, the CDR3 reads TGTGCCAGCAGCCCAGAGGTCCTATCCACCGGGGAGCTGTTTTTT. It specifies CASSPEVLSTGELFF. The full variable domain, with the rest looked up from reference TRBV7-9 and TRBJ2-2, is DTGVSQNPRHKITKRGQNVTFRCDPISEHNRLYWYRQTLGQGPEFLTYFQNEAQLEKSRLLSDRFSAERPKGSFSTLEIQRTEQGDSAMYLCASSPEVLSTGELFFGEGSRLTVL.

This clone has only a few counts. The chain links TRBV4-2 to TRBJ1-4; no clear D gene. V was clipped by 1 base and J by 4 bases, with 7 bases between them. CDR1 and CDR2 from the germline V gene are LGHNA and YNFKEQ. The CDR3 has 14 residues. The CDR3 spells CASSQGDFNEKLFF. The CDR3 DNA reads TGTGCCAGCAGCCAAGGAGATTTTAATGAAAAACTGTTTTTT.

This clone was seen more than once but under ten times. V and J are TRBV5-6 and TRBJ1-6; D gene uncertain. V lost 0 bases to trimming and J lost 10 bases, with 8 bases between them. This CDR3 has 13 residues. The germline gives CDR1 SGHDT, CDR2 YYEEEE. CDR3 loop: CASSLARSSPLHF. Here the CDR3 DNA reads TGTGCCAGCAGCTTGGCTCGGAGCTCACCCCTCCACTTT.

Only a few counts were recorded for this clone. The same CDR3 also results from other DNA sequences found in this sample. The chain combines TRBV13 with TRBJ2-1; TRBD1 is a possible D gene (7 bases). Germline V lookup: CDR1 PRHDT, CDR2 FYEKMQ (reference sequence). Trimming left V 5 bases short and J 0 bases short, with 20 bases between. The CDR3 spans 18 residues. The CDR3 bases are TGTGCCAGCAGCGGAGGGGGCGGCCTGAGACGCTCCTACAATGAGCAGTTCTTC. It translates to CASSGGGGLRRSYNEQFF.

This CDR3 is CASSGPPLSENEQFF. In nucleotides, the CDR3 is TGTGCCAGCAGTGGACCTCCTCTCTCGGAGAATGAGCAGTTCTTC. The gene calls are TRBV2 and TRBJ2-1; unclear D gene. With 4 bases removed from V and 7 bases from J, the gap between germline ends came to 17 bases. Germline CDR1 reads SNHLY; CDR2 reads FYNNEI. The CDR3 has 15 amino acids.

This sequence joins TRBV28 and TRBJ2-7, with D hard to call. Trimming shortened V by 11 bases and J by 4 bases, and 12 bases separated the two germline ends. The CDR3 is 11 amino acids. Germline CDR1 and CDR2: MDHEN and SYDVKM. The CDR3 nucleotides read TGTGCCGTTACAGAAACATACGAGCAGTACTTC. Translating it yields CAVTETYEQYF.

This clone is labeled as medium-sized (0.01 to 0.1%). This rearrangement joins TRBV4-2 to TRBJ2-3; TRBD2 matches at 10 bases. In germline, CDR1 is LGHNA, CDR2 YNFKEQ. CDR3 length: 15 amino acids. Trimming took 0 bases from V and 4 from J; bases not matched to a gene: 1. This CDR3 is CASSQEAGGPDTQYF. The CDR3 DNA reads TGTGCCAGCAGCCAAGAAGCGGGGGGGCCAGATACGCAGTATTTT.

This chain links TRBV7-9 with TRBJ2-3, with D possibly being TRBD2 (5 bases). Germline V lookup: CDR1 SEHNR, CDR2 FQNEAQ (reference sequence). Trimming took off 10 bases at V and 1 base at J, with 6 bases between the two ends. The CDR3 totals 11 residues. In DNA, the CDR3 is TGTGCCACCGGGGGCACAGATACGCAGTATTTT. It yields the protein CATGGTDTQYF.

The V call is TRBV11-3, the J call TRBJ2-2; a possible D gene is TRBD1 (6 bases). V gave up 3 bases and J gave up 6 bases, with 11 bases separating them. CDR1 is SGHNT and CDR2 is YENEEA in the germline V gene. The CDR3 has 14 amino acids. The CDR3 here is CASSLSKGAGELFF. As DNA, the CDR3 is TGTGCCAGCAGCTTGTCTAAGGGGGCCGGGGAGCTGTTTTTT.

The V gene is TRBV29-1, the J gene TRBJ1-1, with D maybe TRBD1 (5 bases). From germline, CDR1 is SQVTM and CDR2 ANQGSEA. This CDR3 spans 15 amino acids. Between the trimmed V and J ends, which lost 3 bases and 2 bases, there was a span of 16 bases. The CDR3 loop is CSVDISGVINTEAFF. CDR3 nucleotides: TGCAGCGTTGATATCTCGGGGGTGATTAACACTGAAGCTTTCTTT.

This chain links TRBV19 with TRBJ1-4; D not certain. CDR3 length: 17 residues. With 4 bases removed from V and 3 bases from J, the gap between germline ends came to 18 bases. Looked up from germline, CDR1 is LNHDA and CDR2 is SQIVND (reference sequence). The CDR3 nucleotides read TGTGCCAGTAGTACCGACCGAAACCGGGGATCTAATGAAAAACTGTTTTTT. Translating gives CASSTDRNRGSNEKLFF.

The chain links TRBV4-1 to TRBJ1-2, with TRBD1 identical over 7 bases. Germline V lookup: CDR1 MGHRA, CDR2 YSYEKL. The CDR3 runs to 16 residues. V shed 0 bases, J shed 3 bases, and the junction held 7 bases outside the gene matches. The CDR3 region is CASSQEFTGAYYGYTF. The DNA for the CDR3 is TGCGCCAGCAGCCAAGAATTTACAGGGGCCTACTATGGCTACACCTTC.